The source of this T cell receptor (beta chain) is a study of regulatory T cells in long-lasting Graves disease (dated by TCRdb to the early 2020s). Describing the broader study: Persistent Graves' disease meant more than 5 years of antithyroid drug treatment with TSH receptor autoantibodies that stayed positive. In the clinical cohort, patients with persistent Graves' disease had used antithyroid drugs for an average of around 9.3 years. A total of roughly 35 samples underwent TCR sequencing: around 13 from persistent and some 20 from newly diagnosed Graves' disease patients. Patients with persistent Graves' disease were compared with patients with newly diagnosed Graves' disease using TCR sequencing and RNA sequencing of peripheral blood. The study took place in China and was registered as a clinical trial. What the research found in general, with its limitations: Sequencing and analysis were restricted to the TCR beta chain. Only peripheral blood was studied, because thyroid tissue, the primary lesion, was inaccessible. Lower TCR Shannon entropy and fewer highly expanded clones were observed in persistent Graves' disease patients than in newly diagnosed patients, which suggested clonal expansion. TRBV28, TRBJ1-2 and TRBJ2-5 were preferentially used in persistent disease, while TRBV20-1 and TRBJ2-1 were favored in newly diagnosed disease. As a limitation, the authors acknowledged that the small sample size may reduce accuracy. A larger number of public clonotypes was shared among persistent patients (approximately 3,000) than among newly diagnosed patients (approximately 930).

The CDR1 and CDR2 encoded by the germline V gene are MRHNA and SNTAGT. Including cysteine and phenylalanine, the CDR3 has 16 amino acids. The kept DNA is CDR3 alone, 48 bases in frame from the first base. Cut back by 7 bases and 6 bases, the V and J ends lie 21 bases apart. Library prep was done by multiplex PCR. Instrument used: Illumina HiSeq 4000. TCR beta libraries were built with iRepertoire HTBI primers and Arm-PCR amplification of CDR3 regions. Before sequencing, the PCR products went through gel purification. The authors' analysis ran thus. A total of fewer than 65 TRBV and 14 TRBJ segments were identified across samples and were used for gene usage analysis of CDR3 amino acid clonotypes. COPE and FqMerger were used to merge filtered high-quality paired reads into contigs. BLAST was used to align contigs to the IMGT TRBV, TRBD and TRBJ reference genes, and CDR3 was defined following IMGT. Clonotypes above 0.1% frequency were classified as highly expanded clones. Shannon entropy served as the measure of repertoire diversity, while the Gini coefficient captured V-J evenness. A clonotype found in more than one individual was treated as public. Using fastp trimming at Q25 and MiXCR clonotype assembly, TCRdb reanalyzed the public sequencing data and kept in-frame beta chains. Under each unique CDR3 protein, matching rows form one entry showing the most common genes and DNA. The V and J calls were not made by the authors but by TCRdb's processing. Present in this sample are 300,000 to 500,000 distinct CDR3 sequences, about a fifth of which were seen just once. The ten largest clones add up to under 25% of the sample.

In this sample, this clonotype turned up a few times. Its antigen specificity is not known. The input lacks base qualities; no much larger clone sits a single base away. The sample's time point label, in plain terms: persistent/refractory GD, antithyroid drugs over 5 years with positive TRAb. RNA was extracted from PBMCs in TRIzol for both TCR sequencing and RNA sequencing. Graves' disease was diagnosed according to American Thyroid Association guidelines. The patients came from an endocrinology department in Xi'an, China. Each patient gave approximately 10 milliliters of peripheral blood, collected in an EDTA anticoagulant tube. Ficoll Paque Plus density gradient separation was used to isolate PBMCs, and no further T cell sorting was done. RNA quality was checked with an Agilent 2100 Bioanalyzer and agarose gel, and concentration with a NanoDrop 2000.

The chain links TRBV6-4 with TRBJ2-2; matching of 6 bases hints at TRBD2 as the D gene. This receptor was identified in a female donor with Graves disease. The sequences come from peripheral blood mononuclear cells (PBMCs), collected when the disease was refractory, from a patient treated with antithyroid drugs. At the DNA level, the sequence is TGTGCCAGCAACCAAGATCGGAAAGGGAGGTCCGGGGAGCTGTTTTTT. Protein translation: CASNQDRKGRSGELFF.